This T cell receptor (beta chain) was sequenced for a study of T cell clones after liver transplantation (dated by TCRdb to between 2018 and 2021). Regarding the complete study: The samples were obtained from ITN030ST, a randomized trial that attempted immunosuppression withdrawal within 2 years after liver transplantation. After a pre-transplant mixed lymphocyte reaction, TCRbeta sequencing was used to pinpoint donor-reactive T cell clones, which were subsequently tracked in post-transplant blood. Third party-reactive TCRbeta sequences from pre-transplant MLRs were also identified as an antigen-independent comparator for donor-reactive sequences. Of the eight recipients, three were HCV-positive, while the remaining recipients had been transplanted for non-autoimmune, non-viral indications. No induction therapy was given to the subjects, and standard immunosuppression was administered until randomization at 12-24 months post-transplant. Tolerance was defined as complete withdrawal of immunosuppression for at least one year without a rise in liver enzymes beyond twice the upper limit of normal. Blood samples were taken pre-transplant, pre-randomization before withdrawal, and post-randomization after full withdrawal or failed withdrawal. The study cohort included 8 liver transplant recipients, of whom 3 were classified as tolerant and 5 as non-tolerant.

Thawed unstimulated PBMCs were stained for CD3, CD4 and CD8 and FACS-sorted into CD3+CD4+ and CD3+CD8+ populations. Each of the 8 studied subjects was randomized to immunosuppression withdrawal. The Qiagen DNeasy Blood and Tissue Kit was used for genomic DNA isolation. High-throughput TCRbeta CDR3 sequencing of frozen genomic DNA was performed by immunoSEQ, including PCR amplification, mapping, bias correction and internal controls. The authors' pipeline ran thus. Productive rearrangements were kept, and unique TCRbeta sequences were defined by CDR3 nucleotide sequence plus V and J gene. Donor-reactive sequences required at least 5-fold expansion in CFSE-low cells versus unstimulated pre-transplant cells and at least 0.01% frequency. Per-subject minimum frequency thresholds, based on the lowest-template unstimulated sample, ensured at least 90% detection power. Jensen-Shannon divergence between the top 1000 TCRbeta sequences post- versus pre-transplant served as the measure of repertoire turnover. Changes in detection of donor-reactive sequences were tested with two-sided Fisher's exact tests. As stored in TCRdb, this immuneACCESS dataset retains in-frame rearrangements with V and J assigned. A fraction of the clones does not appear; measured against another copy, unresolved V genes explain less than half of the discrepancy, and the remainder lacks a known reason. The D gene and trimming were derived from the DNA, and the V and J assignments and clone size from that table. Within this sample are about 33,000 clones, with around 94% of them counted one time only. The top ten clones comprise roughly 26% of the sample.

Reading the germline V gene (reference sequence) gives CDR1 MNHEY and CDR2 SMNVEV. The CDR3 has 13 amino acids, counting the end cysteine and phenylalanine. Only the CDR3 part of the read is kept: 39 bases, read in frame from the first base. V and J lose 3 bases and 4 bases, and a span of 9 bases separates them. Regarding this clone: Its target antigen remains unknown. The input lacks base qualities; no much larger clone sits a single base away.

Points the paper makes about the study in general: In a couple of subjects, low numbers of available donor cells limited the measurable donor-reactive repertoire. Once repertoire turnover was taken into account, donor-reactive detection showed a significant reduction for CD4 in 7 of 8 subjects and for CD8 in 8 of 8. Donor-reactive sequences decreased more than third party-reactive sequences, which suggests partial antigen-specific deletion that was not related to withdrawal success. Conclusions were preliminary, limited by small, heterogeneous patient numbers and non-standardized post-transplant time points. Since no allograft tissue specimens were available, donor-reactive T cells may have migrated into the graft instead of being deleted. In 5 of 8 subjects, circulating donor-reactive CD4 TCRbeta sequences decreased significantly after transplant, regardless of tolerance or HCV status.

The specimen comprised CD8+ T cells from blood, sampled 12 months after liver transplant. The chain uses TRBV27 and TRBJ1-2; a weak D assignment points to TRBD1 (6 bases agree). This receptor was identified in a human patient who received a liver transplant. A transplant means some T cells may be of graft donor rather than patient origin. The DNA sequence is as follows: TGTGCCAGCAGTTTTCAGGGGTCCTATGGCTACACCTTC. The translation is CASSFQGSYGYTF.